This T cell receptor (beta chain) came from a study of shared clonotypes between healthy human individuals (dated by TCRdb to the early 2020s). The study in broad terms: A few men and a couple of women, aged 18 to 49 years, made up the cohort. Libraries were prepared and TCR repertoires were sequenced by different laboratories using diverse techniques, in order to increase sequencing depth and limit assay-specific biases. Per donor, leukapheresis produced somewhere between about 0.94 and 10 billion PBMCs. For each donor, CD4 naive and CD4 memory were each run on three plates, CD8 naive on two plates, and CD8 memory on one plate. To estimate repertoire size and how much clonotypes are shared between individuals, the study performed deep sequencing of blood TCR repertoires from a handful of healthy adults. Results the study describes overall, beyond this receptor: Incomplete sequencing was indicated by rarefaction of sorted-subset datasets, despite the large sequencing depth. Because the study included only a small number of donors, the genetic and exposure-history diversity represented was limited. Sharing across a few donors was observed for around 5% of naive CD4, around 3.5% of naive CD8, over 2% of memory CD4, and roughly 0.4% of memory CD8 clonotypes. Sampling was restricted to blood, and TCR repertoires in tissues likely differ from the TCR repertoires found in blood. Higher generation probabilities were observed for clonotypes shared by all four sorted-subset donors than for non-shared clonotypes. Pairwise subsampling led to the expectation that sequencing depth would affect the degree of clonotype sharing among donors. Estimated clonotype richness was generally larger for naive than for memory subsets.

The donors were healthy, HIV-negative adults who had no recently reported acute infections or vaccinations. Only Caucasian adults living in Nashville, Tennessee, USA were represented among the donors. CD4+ T cells were enriched by magnetic negative selection; naive cells were then positively selected on CD45RA, and the negative fraction formed the memory subset. After blood collection by leukapheresis, PBMCs were isolated using Ficoll-Histopaque density gradient centrifugation and then cryopreserved in the vapor phase of liquid nitrogen. Analytical flow cytometry was used to check the purity and quantity of each magnetically sorted T cell population. Genomic DNA was isolated from each sorted fraction and quantified by UV absorbance on a Nanodrop 2000c. Using the deep immunoSEQ assay, TCR CDR3 regions were amplified from genomic DNA by multiplex PCR. Genomic DNA extracted from each cell subset was distributed evenly over all wells of several immunoSEQ 96-well plates, and each plate served as one replicate. For sorted subsets, roughly 200 ng of genomic DNA, equivalent to 25,000 to 35,000 T cell genomes, went into each replicate PCR. Purified libraries were quantified with a Qubit 3.0 fluorometer, sized on a Bioanalyzer 2100, and re-quantified with the KAPA Library Quantification kit. Every immunoSEQ 96-well plate was sequenced on a dedicated single-read 150-cycle Illumina NextSeq 550 flow cell. In the paper's pipeline: Because the immunoSEQ output included only junctional sequences and no quality scores, the filtering could not be the same as the filtering used for full-length reads. Sequences were annotated with PyIR, a Python wrapper for IgBLAST v1.9, and V/J genes and CDR3 were assigned using IMGT germline references. Reads were filtered out if the reads had weak V/J assignments (E-value above 1e-6), no CDR3, stop codons, out-of-frame junctions, or ambiguous translated residues. V3J clonotypes were defined as sequences sharing the same inferred V gene, J gene, and CDR3 amino acid sequence. Percentage overlap between repertoires was calculated by dividing the number of shared unique clonotypes by the size of the smaller repertoire. Repertoire richness was assessed with RTK rarefaction, the Chao1 estimator, and Recon v2.1 estimates of unobserved clonotypes. OLGA was used to compute generation probabilities for all TCRbeta clonotypes that the gDNA method yielded from a few donors. Drawn from immuneACCESS, this table holds only the in-frame rearrangements with V and J called that TCRdb kept. Clones are partly lost; checked studies trace under half to an unresolved V gene and leave the rest unexplained. V, J and clone size are those of that table, while D and trimming were read from the DNA. The sample yields 170,000 or so clones; 60% to 75% were counted once. Over 9.5% of the sample goes to the ten largest clones.

This clone has more than one count but fewer than ten. Which antigen it targets is not known. No base quality values were provided; no much bigger clone lies one nucleotide off. Inclusive of the bounding cysteine and phenylalanine, the CDR3 is 12 residues long. Only the CDR3 DNA stays, 36 bases, in frame from base 1. CDR1 and CDR2 (SGHTA, FQGTGA) derive from the germline V gene. Relative to germline, V is 5 bases shorter and J is 2 bases shorter, with 7 bases between their ends. The V and J segments used are TRBV7-3 and TRBJ2-7; the D gene is unclear. The sample was memory CD4+ T cells sorted from blood. This specimen's cell subset or site label, per the study, means: CD45RA-negative fraction. The receptor comes from a man aged 25 to 40 in good health. The nucleotide sequence is TGTGCCAGCAGCCCCAACACCTACGAGCAGTACTTC. Its product reads: CASSPNTYEQYF.